Below, one TCR beta chain is given with its context. Its target is unknown. This sample was included in a study of radiation and T cells in renal cell carcinoma. Study-level findings and limits: Top tumor clonotypes rose in blood 2 weeks post-radiation, then contracted.

This table comes from immunoSEQ multiplex PCR, and its TCRdb copy is limited to in-frame clones, with some not included. The table lists around 170,000 clones, about 87% of them singletons. Noted time point: blood 4 weeks post-SBRT, at nephrectomy. Documented treatment: 15 Gy SBRT to primary tumor, nephrectomy 4 weeks later. Nephrectomy followed 15 Gy stereotactic body radiation by 4 weeks. Blood was sampled at baseline, 2 weeks and 4 weeks after SBRT. Germline V gene sequence: CDR1 SGHRS, CDR2 YFSETQ. This CDR3 has 15 residues. The V gene lost 0 bases and the J gene lost 1 base, with 8 bases spanning the gap.

The clonotype was recovered from a woman in her forties or fifties with renal cell carcinoma. The sample here was blood, taken from a patient whose treatment included radiotherapy and nephrectomy. V and J are TRBV5-1 and TRBJ2-1, with D maybe TRBD2 (6 bases). The CDR3 sequence: CASSLGEASYNEQFF. CDR3 bases: TGCGCCAGCAGCTTGGGGGAGGCTTCCTACAATGAGCAGTTCTTC.